A selection of T cell receptor beta chains follows, all from one sample in a study of T cells in Graves' hyperthyroidism and ophthalmopathy. A single record per CDR3 protein comes from TCRdb applying MiXCR to the multiplex PCR reads. The sample has a few hundred thousand distinct CDR3 sequences, more than 15% seen once; the top ten hold under 8%. The sample was blood. The receptors here all came from a woman aged 30 to 39 with Graves' hyperthyroidism. Both conserved end residues are part of each CDR3. D genes are given only for firm matches. Clone size, where shown, is once, few, many, or a class for clones that have expanded.

clone_size d_call j_call cdr3_length v_call cdr3_aa cdr3_nt
few - TRBJ1-5 16 TRBV6-1 CASSEARAGLRQPQHF TGTGCCAGCAGTGAAGCACGTGCAGGCCTCAGGCAGCCCCAGCATTTT
many TRBD1 TRBJ1-2 15 TRBV5-1 CASSLGGGQSHGYTF TGCGCCAGCAGCTTGGGAGGGGGACAGTCCCATGGCTACACCTTC
- TRBD2 TRBJ2-7 15 TRBV24-1 CATSAGTSASYEQYF TGTGCCACCAGTGCCGGTACTAGCGCCTCCTACGAGCAGTACTTC
- - TRBJ1-2 14 TRBV20-1 CSAREQDPLYGYTF TGCAGTGCTAGAGAACAGGACCCTTTATATGGCTACACCTTC
many TRBD2 TRBJ2-1 13 TRBV20-1 CSAVTSGGNEQFF TGCAGTGCTGTAACTAGCGGGGGAAATGAGCAGTTCTTC
- - TRBJ2-3 16 TRBV7-2 CASSLTWGTSTDTQYF TGTGCCAGCAGCCTCACCTGGGGGACTAGCACAGATACGCAGTATTTT
- - TRBJ2-5 18 TRBV15 CATSSLDRDPSLPETQYF TGTGCCACCAGCAGCCTCGACCGGGACCCAAGTCTTCCAGAGACCCAGTACTTC
few TRBD2 TRBJ2-1 15 TRBV20-1 CSASSGSNSYNEQFF TGCAGTGCTAGTAGCGGGAGTAATTCCTACAATGAGCAGTTCTTC
- - TRBJ2-3 15 TRBV24-1 CATSDFGRGTDTQYF TGTGCCACCAGTGATTTTGGTAGGGGAACAGATACGCAGTATTTT
few - TRBJ2-7 14 TRBV20-1 CSARGARSSYEQYF TGCAGTGCTAGAGGAGCTCGGAGCTCCTACGAGCAGTACTTC
- - TRBJ2-2 15 TRBV2 CASRRGGERTGELFF TGTGCCAGCAGGCGGGGTGGGGAAAGGACCGGGGAGCTGTTTTTT
many TRBD1 TRBJ1-3 16 TRBV2 CASRAGQGRSGNTIYF TGTGCCAGCAGAGCGGGACAGGGGCGCTCTGGAAACACCATATATTTT
few - TRBJ2-7 12 TRBV20-1 CSARGWGTEQYF TGCAGTGCTAGAGGGTGGGGAACCGAGCAGTACTTC
many TRBD2 TRBJ2-3 13 TRBV29-1 CSVVAGGADTQYF TGCAGCGTTGTAGCGGGAGGCGCAGATACGCAGTATTTT
few TRBD1 TRBJ1-2 16 TRBV28 CASNGQRTGGGYGYTF TGTGCCAGCAATGGTCAGAGAACAGGGGGCGGTTATGGCTACACCTTC
- - TRBJ2-5 12 TRBV6-1 CASNGGPETQYF TGTGCCAGCAACGGGGGGCCGGAGACCCAGTACTTC
- - TRBJ2-7 13 TRBV27 CASSRGPAYEQYF TGTGCCAGCTCCCGAGGACCTGCCTACGAGCAGTACTTC
many - TRBJ2-3 16 TRBV7-6 CASSLAGGPPSDTQYF TGTGCCAGCAGCTTAGCGGGAGGCCCGCCCTCAGATACGCAGTATTTT
few - TRBJ2-3 16 TRBV7-3 CASSSNGPPSPDTQYF TGTGCCAGCAGCTCGAACGGGCCTCCTTCCCCAGATACGCAGTATTTT
few - TRBJ1-2 13 TRBV10-3 CAISGQDGDGYTF TGTGCCATCAGTGGACAAGACGGAGATGGCTACACCTTC
few - TRBJ1-2 11 TRBV12-5 CASGLPRSYTF TGTGCTAGTGGTTTACCACGCAGCTACACCTTC
few - TRBJ1-5 16 TRBV7-2 CASSLLGTGTNQPQHF TGTGCCAGCAGCTTATTAGGGACGGGAACTAATCAGCCCCAGCATTTT
few - TRBJ2-5 13 TRBV6-1 CASIGQSQETQYF TGTGCCAGCATAGGACAGAGCCAAGAGACCCAGTACTTC